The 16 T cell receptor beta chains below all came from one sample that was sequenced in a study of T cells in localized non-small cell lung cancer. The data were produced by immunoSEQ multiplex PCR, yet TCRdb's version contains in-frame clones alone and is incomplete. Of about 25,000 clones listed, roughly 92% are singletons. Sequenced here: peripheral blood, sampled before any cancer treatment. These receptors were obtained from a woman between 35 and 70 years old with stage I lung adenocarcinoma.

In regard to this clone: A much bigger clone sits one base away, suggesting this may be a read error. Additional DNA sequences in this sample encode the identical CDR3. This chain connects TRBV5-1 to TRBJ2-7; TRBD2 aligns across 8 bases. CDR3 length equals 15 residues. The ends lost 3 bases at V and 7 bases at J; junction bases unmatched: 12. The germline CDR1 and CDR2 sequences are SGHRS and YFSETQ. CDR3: CASSWTTDRGGEQYF. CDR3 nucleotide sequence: TGCGCCAGCAGCTGGACCACGGACCGGGGGGGGGAGCAGTACTTC.

The CDR3 loop is CASSPRGLADKNIQYF. CDR3 DNA sequence: TGTGCCAGCAGCCCCAGGGGACTAGCGGACAAAAACATTCAGTACTTC. The genes are TRBV7-9 and TRBJ2-4, with TRBD2 identical over 11 bases. The CDR3 runs to 16 residues. Trimming took 5 bases from V and 3 from J; bases not matched to a gene: 6. Germline values: CDR1 SEHNR, CDR2 FQNEAQ (reference sequence).

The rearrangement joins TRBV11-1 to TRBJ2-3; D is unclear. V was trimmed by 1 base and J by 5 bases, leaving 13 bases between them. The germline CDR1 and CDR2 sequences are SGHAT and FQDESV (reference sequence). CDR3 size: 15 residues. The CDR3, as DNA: TGTGCCAGCAGCTTAGAGTGGTTCGGTGGAGATACGCAGTATTTT. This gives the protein CASSLEWFGGDTQYF.

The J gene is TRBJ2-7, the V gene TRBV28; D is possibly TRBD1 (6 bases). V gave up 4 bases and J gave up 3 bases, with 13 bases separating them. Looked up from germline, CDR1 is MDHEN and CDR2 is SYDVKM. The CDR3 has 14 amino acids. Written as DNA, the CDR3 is TGTGCCAGCAGTTCCTCTCACAGGGTCTACGAGCAGTACTTC. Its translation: CASSSSHRVYEQYF. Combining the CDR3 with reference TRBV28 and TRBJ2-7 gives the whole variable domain DVKVTQSSRYLVKRTGEKVFLECVQDMDHENMFWYRQDPGLGLRLIYFSYDVKMKEKGDIPEGYSVSREKKERFSLILESASTNQTSMYLCASSSSHRVYEQYFGPGTRLTVT.

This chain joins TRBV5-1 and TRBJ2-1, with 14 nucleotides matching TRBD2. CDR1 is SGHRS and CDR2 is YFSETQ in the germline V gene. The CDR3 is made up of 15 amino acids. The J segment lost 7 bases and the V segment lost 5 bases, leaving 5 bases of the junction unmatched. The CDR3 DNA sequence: TGCGCCAGCAGGGCCGGGACTAGCGGGAGTAATGAGCAGTTCTTC. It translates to CASRAGTSGSNEQFF.

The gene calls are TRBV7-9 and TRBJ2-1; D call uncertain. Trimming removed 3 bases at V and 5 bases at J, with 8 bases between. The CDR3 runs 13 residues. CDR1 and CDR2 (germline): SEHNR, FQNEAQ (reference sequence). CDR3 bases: TGTGCCAGCAGCTTTACGGCAGACAATGAGCAGTTCTTC. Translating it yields CASSFTADNEQFF.

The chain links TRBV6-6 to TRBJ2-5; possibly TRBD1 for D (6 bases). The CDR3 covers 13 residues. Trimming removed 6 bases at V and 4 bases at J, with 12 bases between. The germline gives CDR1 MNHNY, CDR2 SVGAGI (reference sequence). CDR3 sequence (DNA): TGTGCCAGCAGCCCACAGGGTTCAGAGACCCAGTACTTC. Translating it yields CASSPQGSETQYF.

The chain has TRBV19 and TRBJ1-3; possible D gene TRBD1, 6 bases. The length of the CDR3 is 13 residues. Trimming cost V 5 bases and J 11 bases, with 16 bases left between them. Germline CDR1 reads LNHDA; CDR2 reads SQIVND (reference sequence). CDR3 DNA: TGTGCCAGTAGTGTCGGACAGCAGCTCGCCATATATTTT. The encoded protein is CASSVGQQLAIYF.

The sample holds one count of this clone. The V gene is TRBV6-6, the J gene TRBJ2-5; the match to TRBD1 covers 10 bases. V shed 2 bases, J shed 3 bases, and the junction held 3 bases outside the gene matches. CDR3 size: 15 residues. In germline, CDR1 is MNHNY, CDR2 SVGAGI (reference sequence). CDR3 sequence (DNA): TGTGCCAGCAGTTACGAGGGGACAGGGGAAGAGACCCAGTACTTC. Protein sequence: CASSYEGTGEETQYF.

The CDR3 loop is CASSQGRAYEQYF. The CDR3 region has the DNA TGTGCCAGCAGCCAAGGACGGGCCTACGAGCAGTACTTC. This rearrangement joins TRBV14 to TRBJ2-5, with D unresolved. With the DNA end fitting TRBJ2-7 better, the J assignment may be wrong. The CDR3 sequence is 13 residues long. Germline CDR1 reads SGHDN; CDR2 reads FVKESK.

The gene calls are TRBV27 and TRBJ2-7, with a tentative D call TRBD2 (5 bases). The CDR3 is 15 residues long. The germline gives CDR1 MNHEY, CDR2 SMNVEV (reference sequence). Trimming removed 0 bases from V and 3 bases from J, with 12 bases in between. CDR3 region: CASSLSGAVIYEQYF. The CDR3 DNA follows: TGTGCCAGCAGTTTATCGGGAGCCGTCATCTACGAGCAGTACTTC.

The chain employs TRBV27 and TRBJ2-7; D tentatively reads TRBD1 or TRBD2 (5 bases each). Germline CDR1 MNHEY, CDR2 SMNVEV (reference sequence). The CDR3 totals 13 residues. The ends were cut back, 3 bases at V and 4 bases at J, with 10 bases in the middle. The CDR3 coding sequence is TGTGCCAGCAGTTTCGCAGGGAGTTACGAGCAGTACTTC. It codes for CASSFAGSYEQYF.

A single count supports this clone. CDR3 bases: TGTGCCAGCAGTCGGTGGGCAGGGGATAACACTGAAGCTTTCTTT. It codes for CASSRWAGDNTEAFF. J is TRBJ1-1 and V is TRBV27, with D tentatively TRBD1 (6 bases). The CDR3 covers 15 residues. Germline CDR1 reads MNHEY; CDR2 reads SMNVEV (reference sequence). Trimming shortened V by 5 bases and J by 2 bases, and 15 bases separated the two germline ends.

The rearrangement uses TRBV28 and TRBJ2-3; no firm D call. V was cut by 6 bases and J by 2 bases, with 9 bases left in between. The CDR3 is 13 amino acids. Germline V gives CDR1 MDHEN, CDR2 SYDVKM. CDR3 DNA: TGTGCCAGCAGACCGGATGACACAGATACGCAGTATTTT. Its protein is CASRPDDTDTQYF.

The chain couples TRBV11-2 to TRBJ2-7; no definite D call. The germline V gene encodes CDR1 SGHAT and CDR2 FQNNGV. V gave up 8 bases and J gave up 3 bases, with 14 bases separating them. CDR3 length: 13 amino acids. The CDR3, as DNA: TGTGCCAGCGGTCTTCTAGAGGACTACGAGCAGTACTTC. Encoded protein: CASGLLEDYEQYF.

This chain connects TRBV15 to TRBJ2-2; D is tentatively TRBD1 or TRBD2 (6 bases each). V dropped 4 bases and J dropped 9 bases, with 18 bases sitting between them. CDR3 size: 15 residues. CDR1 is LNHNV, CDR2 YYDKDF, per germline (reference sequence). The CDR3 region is CATSKLFSGGRELFF. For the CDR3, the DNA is TGTGCCACCAGCAAGCTATTCTCCGGGGGCAGGGAGCTGTTTTTT.